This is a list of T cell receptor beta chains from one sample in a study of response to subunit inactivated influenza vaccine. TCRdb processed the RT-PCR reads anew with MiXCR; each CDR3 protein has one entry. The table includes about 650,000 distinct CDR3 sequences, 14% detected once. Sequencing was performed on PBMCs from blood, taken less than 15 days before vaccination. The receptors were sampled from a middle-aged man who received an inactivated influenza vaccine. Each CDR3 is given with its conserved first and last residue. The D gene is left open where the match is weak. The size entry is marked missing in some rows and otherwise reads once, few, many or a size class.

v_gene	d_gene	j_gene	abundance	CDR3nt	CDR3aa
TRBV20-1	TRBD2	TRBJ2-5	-	TGCAGTGCCATCCCCGGGACTAGCGCTATACGGGAGACCCAGTACTTC	CSAIPGTSAIRETQYF
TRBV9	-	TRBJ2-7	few	TGTGCCAGCAGCCCCAGGGCAGGGGACTACGAGCAGTACTTC	CASSPRAGDYEQYF
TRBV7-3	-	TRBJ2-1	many	TGTGCCAGCAGCTTAACCGGGACCTCCTACAATGAGCAGTTCTTC	CASSLTGTSYNEQFF
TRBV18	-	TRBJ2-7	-	TGTGCCAGCTCCCCAGGGAGTACCTCCTACGAGCAGTACTTC	CASSPGSTSYEQYF
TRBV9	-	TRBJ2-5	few	TGTGCCAGCAGCGTAGTGAGGGGTGAGGGGGAGACCCAGTACTTC	CASSVVRGEGETQYF
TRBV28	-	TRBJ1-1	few	TGTGCCAGCAAGATCCCGGGACCGGGGGATCCTGAAGCTTTCTTT	CASKIPGPGDPEAFF
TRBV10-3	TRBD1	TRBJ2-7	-	TGTGCCATCAGGGACCGGACAGGGGGTCACGAGCAGTACTTC	CAIRDRTGGHEQYF
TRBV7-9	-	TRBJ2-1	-	TGTGCCAGCAGCCCCCGGGATAAGCAGTTCTTC	CASSPRDKQFF
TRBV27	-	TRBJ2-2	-	TGTGCCAACCAGTGGGGAGTCGGGGGAAACACCGGGGAGCTGTTTTTT	CANQWGVGGNTGELFF
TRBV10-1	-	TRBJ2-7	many	TGCGCCAGCAGTGAGGGCAGGGCCCCCGTCTACGAGCAGTACTTC	CASSEGRAPVYEQYF
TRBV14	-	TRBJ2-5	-	TGTGCCAGCAGCCAAGCTGGGGGGACCCAGTACTTC	CASSQAGGTQYF
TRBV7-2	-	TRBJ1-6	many	TGTGCCAGCAGCTTAGCGTCCCAGGGAGGTTCACCCCTCCACTTT	CASSLASQGGSPLHF
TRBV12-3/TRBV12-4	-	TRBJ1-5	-	TGTGCCAGCAGTTTAGAAAGGGAAACATATAGCAATCAGCCCCAGCATTTT	CASSLERETYSNQPQHF
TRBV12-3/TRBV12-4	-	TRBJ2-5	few	TGTGCCAGCAGTACCACCCAAGAGACCCAGTACTTC	CASSTTQETQYF
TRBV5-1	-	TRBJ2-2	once	TGCGCCAGCAGCTTGAATTTTGGGGCCCGAGGGTCCGGGGAGCTGTTTTTT	CASSLNFGARGSGELFF
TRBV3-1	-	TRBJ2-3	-	TGTGCCAGCAGCCAAGCGGGGGCCACAGATACGCAGTATTTT	CASSQAGATDTQYF
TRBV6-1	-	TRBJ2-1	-	TGTGCCAGCAACCGGCAGGTGAGCTCCTACAATGAGCAGTTCTTC	CASNRQVSSYNEQFF
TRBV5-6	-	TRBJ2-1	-	TGTGCCAGCAGCTTGTCCCTGTTGGATGAGCAGTTCTTC	CASSLSLLDEQFF
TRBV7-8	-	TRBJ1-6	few	TGTGCCAGCAGCTTAGTTCAGAATTCACCCCTCCACTTT	CASSLVQNSPLHF
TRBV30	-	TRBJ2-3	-	TGTGCCTGGAGTGTGAGGAGGGGAACAGATACGCAGTATTTT	CAWSVRRGTDTQYF
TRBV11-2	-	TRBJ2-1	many	TGTGCCAGCAGCACTTCCTGGGCTGAGCAGTTCTTC	CASSTSWAEQFF
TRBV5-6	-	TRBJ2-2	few	TGTGCCAGCACCAGTGATGGTGGGGGCTATGGCGGGGAGCTGTTTTTT	CASTSDGGGYGGELFF
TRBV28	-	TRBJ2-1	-	TGTGCCAGCACTTTTCCTGCTTACAATGAGCAGTTCTTC	CASTFPAYNEQFF
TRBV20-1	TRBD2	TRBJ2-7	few	TGCAGTGCTAGAGATGCTAGCGGGCCCTCCTACGAGCAGTACTTC	CSARDASGPSYEQYF
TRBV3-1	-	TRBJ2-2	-	TGTGCCAGCAGCCACAGACAGTTTTTCGCGAACACCGGGGAGCTGTTTTTT	CASSHRQFFANTGELFF
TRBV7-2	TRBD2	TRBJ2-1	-	TGTGCCAGCAGCTTCCGACTAGCCTCTGAGCAGTTCTTC	CASSFRLASEQFF
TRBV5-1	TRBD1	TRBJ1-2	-	TGCGCCAGCAGCCCTCAGGGGGGGGCAGATGGCTACACCTTC	CASSPQGGADGYTF
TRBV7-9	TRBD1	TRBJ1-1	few	TGTGCCAGCAGCTACCTACAGGGGGAGAAAGCTTTCTTT	CASSYLQGEKAFF
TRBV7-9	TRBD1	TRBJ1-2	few	TGTGCCAGCAGCTTCGGACAGGGGACTAACTATGGCTACACCTTC	CASSFGQGTNYGYTF
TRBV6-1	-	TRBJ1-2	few	TGTGCCAGTGGAGGGGCTATTAACTATGGCTACACCTTC	CASGGAINYGYTF
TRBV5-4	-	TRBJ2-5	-	TGTGCCAGCAGCCCATACGGGGAAGAGACCCAGTACTTC	CASSPYGEETQYF
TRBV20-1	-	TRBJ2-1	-	TGCAGTGCCAAAGCGCGGGGCAGTAGCTCCTACAATGAGCAGTTCTTC	CSAKARGSSSYNEQFF
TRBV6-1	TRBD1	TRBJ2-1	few	TGTGCCAGCAGCCGACCAACAGGGGGCGCAAATAATGAGCAGTTCTTC	CASSRPTGGANNEQFF
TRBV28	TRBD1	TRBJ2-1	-	TGTGCCAGCAGTTTATGGGGGGCGAGACAGGGGGATGAGCAGTTCTTC	CASSLWGARQGDEQFF
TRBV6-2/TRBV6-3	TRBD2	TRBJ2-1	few	TGTGCCTCTCACGGGCTAGCGGGAACAGGGCAGTTCTTC	CASHGLAGTGQFF
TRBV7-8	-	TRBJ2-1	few	TGTGCCAGCAGGTTTCTGGCGGCGGGACTCTACAATGAGCAGTTCTTC	CASRFLAAGLYNEQFF
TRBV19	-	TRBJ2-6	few	TGTGCCAGTAGTACTCCCTTCGGACAGCGTATCTCTGGGGCCAACGTCCTGACTTTC	CASSTPFGQRISGANVLTF
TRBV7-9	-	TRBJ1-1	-	TGTGCCAGCAGCCGAAAGTTTAGGAGCACTGAAGCTTTCTTT	CASSRKFRSTEAFF